Listed here are 5 T cell receptor beta chains from one sample, sequenced in a study of blood T cell repertoires in COVID-19 (dated by TCRdb to the early 2020s). Receptor libraries were prepared by the immunoSEQ multiplex PCR assay. TCRdb obtained this table from immuneACCESS and retained in-frame rearrangements with V and J assigned. These tables miss some clones; where compared with another copy, unresolved V genes account for less than half of the shortfall, and the remainder is unexplained. The sample has about 140,000 clones on record, about 79% of them singletons. 10% of the sample lies in the top ten. What was sequenced was peripheral blood. The receptors were gathered from a man aged 60-69 years with active or convalescent COVID-19.

This clone was found a few times. The rearrangement uses TRBV10-3 and TRBJ2-6; 11 nucleotides match TRBD1. Germline V gene sequence: CDR1 ENHRY, CDR2 SYGVKD. Trimming took 2 bases from V and 1 from J; bases not matched to a gene: 4. The length of the CDR3 is 18 residues. CDR3 in DNA: TGTGCCATCAGTGAGGGGACAGGGGGAATTTCTGGGGCCAACGTCCTGACTTTC. Protein sequence: CAISEGTGGISGANVLTF.

The genes are TRBV5-4 and TRBJ1-1, with D unresolved. Trimming took 2 bases from V and 2 from J, leaving 7 bases between them. Germline V CDR1 and CDR2: SGHNT, YYREEE (reference sequence). The CDR3 is 13 amino acids. CDR3 protein: CASSLDFNTEAFF. The CDR3 bases are TGTGCCAGCAGCTTAGACTTTAACACTGAAGCTTTCTTT.

The chain links TRBV7-8 to TRBJ1-6; possible D gene TRBD1, 5 bases. Germline V lookup: CDR1 SGHVS, CDR2 FQNEAQ. CDR3 length equals 15 residues. V lost 5 bases, J lost 7 bases, and 15 bases lay in between. The CDR3 spells CASSVGGGGNSPLHF. The DNA for the CDR3 is TGTGCCAGCAGCGTAGGTGGGGGAGGGAATTCACCCCTCCACTTT. The full variable domain, completed using reference TRBV7-8 and TRBJ1-6, is GAGVSQSPRYKVAKRGQDVALRCDPISGHVSLFWYQQALGQGPEFLTYFQNEAQLDKSGLPSDRFFAERPEGSVSTLKIQRTQQEDSAVYLCASSVGGGGNSPLHFGNGTRLTVT.

The chain has TRBV5-6 and TRBJ2-1; 7 positions agree with TRBD2. The CDR3 totals 14 residues. The germline V gene has CDR1 SGHDT and CDR2 YYEEEE. V trimming: 3 bases; J trimming: 8 bases; junction bases outside the gene matches: 8. CDR3 DNA sequence: TGTGCCAGCAGCTCCGAAACTAGCGTCTATGAGCAGTTCTTC. Protein sequence: CASSSETSVYEQFF.

The chain has TRBV14 and TRBJ2-5, with 8 bases lining up with TRBD1. V gave up 0 bases and J gave up 1 base; unmatched junction bases: 7. The CDR3 has 17 residues. Germline CDR1 and CDR2: SGHDN and FVKESK. Here the CDR3 reads CASSQELGTGAQETQYF. In DNA form, the CDR3 reads TGTGCCAGCAGCCAAGAACTCGGGACAGGCGCCCAAGAGACCCAGTACTTC.